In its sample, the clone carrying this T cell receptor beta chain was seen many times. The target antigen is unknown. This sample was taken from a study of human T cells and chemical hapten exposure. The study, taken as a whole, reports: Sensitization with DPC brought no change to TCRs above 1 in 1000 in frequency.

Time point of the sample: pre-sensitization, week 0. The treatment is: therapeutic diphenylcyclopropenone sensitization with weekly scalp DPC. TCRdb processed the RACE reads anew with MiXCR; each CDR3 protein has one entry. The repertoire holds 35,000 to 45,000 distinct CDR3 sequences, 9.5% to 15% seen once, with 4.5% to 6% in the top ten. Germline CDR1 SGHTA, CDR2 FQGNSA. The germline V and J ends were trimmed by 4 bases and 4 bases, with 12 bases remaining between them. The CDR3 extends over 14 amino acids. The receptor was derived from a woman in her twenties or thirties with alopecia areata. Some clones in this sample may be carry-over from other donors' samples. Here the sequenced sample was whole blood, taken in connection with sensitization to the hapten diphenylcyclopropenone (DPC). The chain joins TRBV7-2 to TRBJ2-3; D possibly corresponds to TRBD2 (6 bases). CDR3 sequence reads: CASSSREPADTQYF. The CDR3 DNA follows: TGTGCCAGCAGCTCTCGGGAGCCGGCAGATACGCAGTATTTT. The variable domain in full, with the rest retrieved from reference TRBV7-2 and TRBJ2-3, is GAGVSQSPSNKVTEKGKDVELRCDPISGHTALYWYRQSLGQGLEFLIYFQGNSAPDKSGLPSDRFSAERTGGSVSTLTIQRTQQEDSAVYLCASSSREPADTQYFGPGTRLTVL.